A selection of T cell receptor beta chains follows, all from one sample in a study of cytomegalovirus exposure and HLA in healthy donors. Libraries were prepared by immunoSEQ multiplex PCR; TCRdb keeps only in-frame clonotypes and omits some of them. Its clone listing holds approximately 150,000 clones. The sample taken for sequencing was PBMCs. Receptors were obtained from a woman aged 18-30 years in good health and CMV-seronegative. Each CDR3 is given with its conserved first and last residue. The D gene is left open where the match is weak.

j_gene: TRBJ2-1
v_gene: TRBV18
d_gene: .
CDR3aa: CASSRTGTLLYNEQFF
CDR3nt: TGTGCCAGCTCACGCACCGGGACTTTACTTTACAATGAGCAGTTCTTC

j_gene: TRBJ2-1
v_gene: TRBV4-3
d_gene: TRBD1
CDR3aa: CASSQEFGAGGNEQFF
CDR3nt: TGCGCCAGCAGCCAAGAATTCGGGGCAGGGGGCAATGAGCAGTTCTTC

j_gene: TRBJ1-5
v_gene: TRBV6-6
d_gene: .
CDR3aa: CASSYEGREDQPQHF
CDR3nt: TGTGCCAGCAGTTACGAGGGAAGGGAAGATCAGCCCCAGCATTTT

j_gene: TRBJ1-2
v_gene: TRBV9
d_gene: .
CDR3aa: CASSSLGRETYGYTF
CDR3nt: TGTGCCAGCAGCAGTTTAGGCAGGGAAACCTATGGCTACACCTTC

j_gene: TRBJ2-1
v_gene: TRBV27
d_gene: TRBD2
CDR3aa: CASSSGGYRSPHEQFF
CDR3nt: TGTGCCAGCAGTTCGGGGGGATATCGTTCCCCACATGAGCAGTTCTTC

j_gene: TRBJ2-5
v_gene: TRBV5-8
d_gene: TRBD1
CDR3aa: CASSPGTGTGSGQETQYF
CDR3nt: TGTGCCAGCAGCCCGGGGACAGGGACGGGGTCGGGACAAGAGACCCAGTACTTC

j_gene: TRBJ2-1
v_gene: TRBV11-3
d_gene: .
CDR3aa: CASSPRARDSVNSSYNEQFF
CDR3nt: TGTGCCAGCAGCCCCCGAGCGCGGGACTCCGTGAATAGCTCCTACAATGAGCAGTTCTTC

j_gene: TRBJ2-1
v_gene: TRBV7-2
d_gene: TRBD2
CDR3aa: CASSLAPGLAGNEQFF
CDR3nt: TGTGCCAGCAGCTTAGCCCCCGGGCTAGCGGGCAATGAGCAGTTCTTC

j_gene: TRBJ2-3
v_gene: TRBV25-1
d_gene: .
CDR3aa: CASSQGASGVGDTQYF
CDR3nt: TGTGCCAGCAGTCAGGGGGCTAGCGGGGTCGGAGATACGCAGTATTTT

j_gene: TRBJ1-1
v_gene: TRBV5-1
d_gene: .
CDR3aa: CASSPQGHMNTEAFF
CDR3nt: TGCGCCAGCAGCCCGCAGGGACACATGAACACTGAAGCTTTCTTT